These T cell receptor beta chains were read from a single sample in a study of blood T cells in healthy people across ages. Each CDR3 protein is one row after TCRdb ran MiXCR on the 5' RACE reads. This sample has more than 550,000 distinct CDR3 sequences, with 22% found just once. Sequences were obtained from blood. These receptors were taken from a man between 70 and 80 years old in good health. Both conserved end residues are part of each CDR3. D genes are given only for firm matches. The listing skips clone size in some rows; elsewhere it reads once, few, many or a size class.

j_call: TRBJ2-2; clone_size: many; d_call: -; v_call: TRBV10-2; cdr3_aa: CASNPDGGGELFF; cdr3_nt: TGCGCCAGCAATCCCGATGGAGGCGGGGAGCTGTTTTTT
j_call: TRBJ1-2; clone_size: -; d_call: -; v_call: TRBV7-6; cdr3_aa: CASSLPGQSYGGYTF; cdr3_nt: TGTGCCAGCAGCTTACCCGGACAGTCTTACGGTGGCTACACCTTC
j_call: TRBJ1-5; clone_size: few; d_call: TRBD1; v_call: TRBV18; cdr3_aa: CASSPTGEQPQHF; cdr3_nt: TGTGCCAGCTCACCAACAGGGGAGCAGCCCCAGCATTTT
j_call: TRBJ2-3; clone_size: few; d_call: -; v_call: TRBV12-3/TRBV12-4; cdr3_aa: CASSRHSSDTQYF; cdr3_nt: TGTGCCAGCAGCCGTCATTCGTCAGATACGCAGTATTTT
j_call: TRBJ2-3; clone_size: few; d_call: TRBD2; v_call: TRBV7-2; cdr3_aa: CASSLNSGRTDTQYF; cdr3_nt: TGTGCCAGCAGCTTAAATAGCGGGAGAACAGATACGCAGTATTTT
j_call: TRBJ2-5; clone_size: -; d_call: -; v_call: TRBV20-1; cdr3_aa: CSAFPLLAQETQYF; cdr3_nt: TGCAGTGCTTTCCCCCTACTAGCTCAAGAGACCCAGTACTTC
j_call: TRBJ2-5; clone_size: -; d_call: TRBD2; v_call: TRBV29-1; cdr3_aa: CSAKIAGPETQYF; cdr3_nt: TGCAGCGCGAAGATAGCGGGCCCTGAGACCCAGTACTTC
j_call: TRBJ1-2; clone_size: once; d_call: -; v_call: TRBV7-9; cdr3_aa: CASSLDRFASTF; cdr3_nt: TGTGCCAGCAGCTTGGACAGATTCGCTTCCACCTTC
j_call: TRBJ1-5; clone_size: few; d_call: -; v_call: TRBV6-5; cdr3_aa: CASSYSWEGGQPQHF; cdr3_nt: TGTGCCAGCAGTTACTCTTGGGAAGGTGGTCAGCCCCAGCATTTT
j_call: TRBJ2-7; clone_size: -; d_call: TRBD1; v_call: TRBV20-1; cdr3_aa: CSVMTGAPYEQYF; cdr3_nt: TGCAGTGTCATGACAGGGGCCCCCTACGAGCAGTACTTC
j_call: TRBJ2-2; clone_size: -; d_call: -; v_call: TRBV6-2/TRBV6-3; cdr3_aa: CASSYRRAGSGELFF; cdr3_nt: TGTGCCAGCAGTTATCGGCGCGCAGGGTCCGGGGAGCTGTTTTTT
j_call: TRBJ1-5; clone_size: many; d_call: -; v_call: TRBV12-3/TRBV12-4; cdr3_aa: CASSLFLLGANQPQHF; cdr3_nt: TGTGCCAGCAGTTTGTTTCTTTTGGGGGCTAATCAGCCCCAGCATTTT
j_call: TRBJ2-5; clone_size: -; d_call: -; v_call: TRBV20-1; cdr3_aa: CSARRQKGEQYF; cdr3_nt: TGCAGTGCTAGACGACAGAAGGGAGAGCAGTACTTC
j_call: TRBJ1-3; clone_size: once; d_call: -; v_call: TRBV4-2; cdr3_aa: CASSQPNSFSGNTIYF; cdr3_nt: TGTGCCAGCAGCCAGCCTAACAGCTTCTCTGGAAACACCATATATTTT
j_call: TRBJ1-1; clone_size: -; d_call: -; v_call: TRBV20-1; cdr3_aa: CSASGRGNMGTEAFF; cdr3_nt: TGCAGTGCTAGTGGCAGGGGCAATATGGGGACTGAAGCTTTCTTT
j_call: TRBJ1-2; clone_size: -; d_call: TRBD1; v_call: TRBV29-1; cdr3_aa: CSVEGQGPYGYTF; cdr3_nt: TGCAGCGTTGAAGGACAGGGACCCTATGGCTACACCTTC
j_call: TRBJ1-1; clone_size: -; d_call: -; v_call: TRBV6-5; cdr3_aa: CASSYTGQKPEAFF; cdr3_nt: TGTGCCAGCAGTTACACAGGGCAGAAGCCGGAAGCTTTCTTT
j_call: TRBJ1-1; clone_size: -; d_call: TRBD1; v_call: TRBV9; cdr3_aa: CASSEVGTGKEAFF; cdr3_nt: TGTGCCAGCAGCGAAGTGGGGACAGGGAAAGAAGCTTTCTTT
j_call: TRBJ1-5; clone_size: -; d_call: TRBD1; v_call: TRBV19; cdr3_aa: CASSMGRTGNQPQHF; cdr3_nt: TGTGCCAGTAGTATGGGGCGGACAGGGAATCAGCCCCAGCATTTT
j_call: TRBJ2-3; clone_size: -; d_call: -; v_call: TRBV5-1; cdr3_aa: CASSGDGDTQYF; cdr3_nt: TGCGCCAGCAGTGGGGATGGAGATACGCAGTATTTT
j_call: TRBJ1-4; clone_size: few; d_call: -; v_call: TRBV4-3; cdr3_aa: CASSLSGQRHEKLFF; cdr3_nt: TGCGCCAGCAGCCTATCAGGGCAGAGGCATGAAAAACTGTTTTTT
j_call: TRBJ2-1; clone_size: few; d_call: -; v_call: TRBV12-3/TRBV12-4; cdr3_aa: CASIRAPLSYNEQFF; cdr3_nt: TGTGCCAGCATCCGGGCCCCCTTATCCTACAATGAGCAGTTCTTC
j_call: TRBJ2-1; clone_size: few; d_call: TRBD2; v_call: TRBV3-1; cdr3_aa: CASSQEAAGGREQFF; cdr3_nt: TGTGCCAGCAGCCAAGAGGCAGCGGGGGGGCGCGAGCAGTTCTTC
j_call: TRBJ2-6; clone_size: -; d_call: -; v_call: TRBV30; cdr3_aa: CAWSVGQISGANVLTF; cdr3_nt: TGTGCCTGGAGTGTAGGGCAAATCTCTGGGGCCAACGTCCTGACTTTC
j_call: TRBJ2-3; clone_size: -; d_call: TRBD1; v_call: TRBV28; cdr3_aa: CATLERQGFADTQYF; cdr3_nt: TGTGCCACCTTAGAGCGACAGGGGTTCGCAGATACGCAGTATTTT
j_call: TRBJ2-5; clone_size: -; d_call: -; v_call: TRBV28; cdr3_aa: CASSLSLPIETQYF; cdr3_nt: TGTGCCAGCAGTTTATCCCTGCCCATAGAGACCCAGTACTTC
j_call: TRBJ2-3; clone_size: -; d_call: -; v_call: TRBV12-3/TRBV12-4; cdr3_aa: CASTPQAYTQYF; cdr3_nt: TGTGCCAGCACCCCTCAGGCCTATACGCAGTATTTT
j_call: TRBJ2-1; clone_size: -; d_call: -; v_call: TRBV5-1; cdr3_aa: CASSFFYNEQFF; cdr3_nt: TGCGCCAGCAGCTTTTTCTACAATGAGCAGTTCTTC
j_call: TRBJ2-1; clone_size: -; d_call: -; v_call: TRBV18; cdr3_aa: CASSPTEVDEQFF; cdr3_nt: TGTGCCAGCTCACCAACTGAAGTGGATGAGCAGTTCTTC